The clone carrying this TCR beta chain has only a few counts. The antigen remains undetermined. This entry belongs to a study of early T cells in non-severe SARS-CoV-2 infection. Study details: Sequenced bulk RNA came from whole blood that was unsorted, and chains were unpaired. Study results and limitations: Anti-spike CD8 responses were favored in VDJdb matching, and private and CD4 specificities were missed.

Trimming took 5 bases from V and 4 from J, leaving 10 bases between them. The CDR3 covers 13 residues. Germline CDR1 and CDR2: LGHNT and FRNRAP. Attachment of unique molecular identifiers to individual cDNA molecules was performed. From the 5' RACE reads, TCRdb called clonotypes with MiXCR, one entry per CDR3 protein. The data show around 60,000 distinct CDR3 sequences, around 20% seen once. The chain links TRBV12-5 to TRBJ2-3; perhaps TRBD1 as D (5 bases). This TCR was recovered from an adult who was a healthcare worker with PCR-confirmed SARS-CoV-2 infection or an uninfected control (not recorded which). The sequencing here drew on whole blood, taken at baseline. The CDR3, as DNA: TGTGCTAGTGGTCCTGACAGCTCAGATACGCAGTATTTT. Protein: CASGPDSSDTQYF.